This T cell receptor (beta chain) was documented in a study of T cells in Graves' hyperthyroidism and ophthalmopathy. Study results and caveats: Within blood appeared most thyroid clonotypes that had expanded above 0.001. Separation of ophthalmopathy from stable hyperthyroidism was achieved by a 13 V-J model.

Researchers took RNA transcripts and amplified the TCR beta CDR3 regions from them. HTBI primers were the set used in a first-round RT-PCR of the TCR CDR3. Each CDR3 protein is one row after TCRdb ran MiXCR on the multiplex PCR reads. The sample gives roughly 570,000 distinct CDR3 sequences, around 16% of which show up once; around 7.5% is in the top ten. This clonotype was counted ten times or more. What it recognizes is unknown. Germline CDR1 is SGHRS and CDR2 is YFSETQ. This CDR3 comprises 14 residues. V lost 4 bases, J lost 3 bases, and 11 bases lay in between. Stable hyperthyroidism: no ophthalmopathy progression over 18 months of follow-up. Exclusion followed for patients with uncontrolled infection, other autoimmune disease, pregnancy or lactation.

The sequencing input was blood. The sequence derives from a woman aged 30 to 39 with Graves' hyperthyroidism. V and J are TRBV5-1 and TRBJ1-5; weak D call: TRBD1 (5 bases). The CDR3 here is CASSVDSPNQPQHF. For the CDR3, the DNA is TGCGCCAGCAGCGTAGACAGTCCCAATCAGCCCCAGCATTTT.